The 2 T cell receptor beta chains below were found in one sample sequenced in a study of neurological immune-mediated disorders. TCRdb fed the 5' RACE reads into MiXCR, producing one record per CDR3 protein. The sample carries tens of thousands of distinct CDR3 sequences, about 3% recorded once. Sequencing input: PBMCs. The origin of the receptors is a man aged 35 to 55 with multiple sclerosis.

This clonotype was found a few times. The chain is built from TRBV3-1 and TRBJ2-7; D ambiguous. Looked up from germline, CDR1 is LGHDT and CDR2 is YNNKEL (reference sequence). Trimming removed 1 base at V and 5 bases at J, with 12 bases between. The CDR3 consists of 14 residues. CDR3 coding DNA: TGTGCCAGCAGCCAAGTTGCCGGGTCAAACGAGCAGTACTTC. Protein sequence: CASSQVAGSNEQYF.

This clonotype has a count of ten or more. V gene TRBV12-3 or TRBV12-4 combines with J gene TRBJ2-3; 14 nucleotides line up with TRBD2. This CDR3 region has 15 residues. V gave up 6 bases and J gave up 4 bases; unmatched junction bases: 3. The CDR3 protein is CASSRLAGGPDTQYF. CDR3 nucleotides: TGTGCCAGCAGCAGACTAGCGGGGGGGCCAGATACGCAGTATTTT.